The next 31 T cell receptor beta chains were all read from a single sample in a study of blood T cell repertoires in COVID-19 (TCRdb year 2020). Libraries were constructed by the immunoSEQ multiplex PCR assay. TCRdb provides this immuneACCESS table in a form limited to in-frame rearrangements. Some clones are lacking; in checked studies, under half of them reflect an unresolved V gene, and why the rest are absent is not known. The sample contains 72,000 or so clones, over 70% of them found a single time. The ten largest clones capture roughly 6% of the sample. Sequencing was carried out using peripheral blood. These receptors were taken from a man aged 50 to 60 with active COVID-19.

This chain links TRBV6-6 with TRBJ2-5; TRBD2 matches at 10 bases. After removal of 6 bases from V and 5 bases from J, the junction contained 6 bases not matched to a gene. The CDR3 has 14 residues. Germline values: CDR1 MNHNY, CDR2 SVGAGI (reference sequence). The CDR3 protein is CASRLAGVRETQYF. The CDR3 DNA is TGTGCCAGCAGGCTAGCGGGGGTCCGGGAGACCCAGTACTTC.

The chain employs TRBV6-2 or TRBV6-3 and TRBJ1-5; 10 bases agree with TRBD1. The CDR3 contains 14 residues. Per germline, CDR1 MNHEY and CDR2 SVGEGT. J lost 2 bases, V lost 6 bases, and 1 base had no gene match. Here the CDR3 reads CASSGTGGNQPQHF. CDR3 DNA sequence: TGTGCCAGCAGCGGGACAGGGGGCAATCAGCCCCAGCATTTT.

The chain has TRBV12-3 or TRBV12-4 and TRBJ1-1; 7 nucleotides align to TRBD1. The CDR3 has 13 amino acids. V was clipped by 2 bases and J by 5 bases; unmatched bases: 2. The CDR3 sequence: CASSLQGGTEAFF. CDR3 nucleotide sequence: TGTGCCAGCAGTTTACAGGGGGGAACTGAAGCTTTCTTT.

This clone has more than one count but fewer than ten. The CDR3 reads CASSFTGVNEQFF. The CDR3 coding sequence is TGCGCCAGCAGCTTTACGGGGGTCAATGAGCAGTTCTTC. The V call is TRBV5-1, the J call TRBJ2-1, with a weak D call TRBD2 (6 bases). Deletions cut 2 bases from V and 6 bases from J, with 9 bases between. CDR1 is SGHRS, CDR2 YFSETQ, per germline. This CDR3 has 13 amino acids. The full variable domain, completed using reference TRBV5-1 and TRBJ2-1, is KAGVTQTPRYLIKTRGQQVTLSCSPISGHRSVSWYQQTPGQGLQFLFEYFSETQRNKGNFPGRFSGRQFSNSRSEMNVSTLELGDSALYLCASSFTGVNEQFFGPGTRLTVL.

CDR3 DNA sequence: TGTGCCAGCAGCCATGGAGTATCCTACGAGCAGTACTTC. It encodes CASSHGVSYEQYF. The chain uses TRBV3-1 (or the pseudogene TRBV3-2) and TRBJ2-7, with no clear D. This CDR3 has 13 amino acids. CDR1 and CDR2 from the germline V gene are LGHDT and YNNKEL (reference sequence). Trimming removed 3 bases from V and 1 base from J, with 7 bases in between.

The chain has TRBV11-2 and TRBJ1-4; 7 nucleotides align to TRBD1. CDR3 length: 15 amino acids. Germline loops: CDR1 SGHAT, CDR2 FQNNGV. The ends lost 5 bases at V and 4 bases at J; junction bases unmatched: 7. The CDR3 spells CASSVQTGLNEKLFF. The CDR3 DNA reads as TGTGCCAGCAGCGTACAGACAGGGCTTAATGAAAAACTGTTTTTT.

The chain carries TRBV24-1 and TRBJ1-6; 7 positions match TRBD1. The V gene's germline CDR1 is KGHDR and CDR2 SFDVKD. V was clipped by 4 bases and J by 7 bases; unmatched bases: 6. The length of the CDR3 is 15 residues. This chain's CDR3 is CATSEGQVGNSPLHF. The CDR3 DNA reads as TGTGCCACCAGTGAAGGACAGGTGGGGAATTCACCCCTCCACTTT.

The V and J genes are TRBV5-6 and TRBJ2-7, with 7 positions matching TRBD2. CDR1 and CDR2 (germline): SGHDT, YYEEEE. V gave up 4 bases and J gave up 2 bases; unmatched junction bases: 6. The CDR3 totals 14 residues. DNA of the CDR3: TGTGCCAGCAGCCCAGCGGGAAAAACCTACGAGCAGTACTTC. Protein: CASSPAGKTYEQYF.

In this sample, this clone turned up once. The DNA for the CDR3 is TGTGCCAGCAGTGAGAGGTCGAGCACAGATACGCAGTATTTT. Protein: CASSERSSTDTQYF. The chain couples TRBV6-4 to TRBJ2-3; no clear D gene. Deletions cut 3 bases from V and 0 bases from J, with 7 bases between. The CDR3 has 14 residues. Germline-derived CDR1 and CDR2 are MRHNA and SNTAGT.

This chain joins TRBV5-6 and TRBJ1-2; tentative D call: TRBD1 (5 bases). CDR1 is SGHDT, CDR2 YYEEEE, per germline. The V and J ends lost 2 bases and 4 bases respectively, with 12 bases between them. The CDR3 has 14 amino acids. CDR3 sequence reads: CASSLPGTPYGYTF. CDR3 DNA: TGTGCCAGCAGCTTACCCGGGACTCCCTATGGCTACACCTTC.

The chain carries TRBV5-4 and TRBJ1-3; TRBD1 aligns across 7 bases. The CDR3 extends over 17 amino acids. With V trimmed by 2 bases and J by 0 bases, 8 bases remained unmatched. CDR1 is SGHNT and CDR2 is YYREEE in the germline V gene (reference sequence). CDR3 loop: CASSLSGGGDSGNTIYF. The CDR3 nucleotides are TGTGCCAGCAGCTTAAGTGGAGGGGGCGACTCTGGAAACACCATATATTTT.

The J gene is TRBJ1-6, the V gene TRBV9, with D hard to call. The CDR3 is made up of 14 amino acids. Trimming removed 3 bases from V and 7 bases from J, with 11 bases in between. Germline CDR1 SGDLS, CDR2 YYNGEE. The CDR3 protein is CASSGRVWNSPLHF. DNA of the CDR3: TGTGCCAGCAGCGGACGGGTTTGGAATTCACCCCTCCACTTT.

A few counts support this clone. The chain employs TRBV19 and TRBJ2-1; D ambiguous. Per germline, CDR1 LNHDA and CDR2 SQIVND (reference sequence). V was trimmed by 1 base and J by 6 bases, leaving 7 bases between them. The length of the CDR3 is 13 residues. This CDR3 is CASSIAGLNEQFF. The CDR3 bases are TGTGCCAGTAGTATAGCTGGGCTCAATGAGCAGTTCTTC.

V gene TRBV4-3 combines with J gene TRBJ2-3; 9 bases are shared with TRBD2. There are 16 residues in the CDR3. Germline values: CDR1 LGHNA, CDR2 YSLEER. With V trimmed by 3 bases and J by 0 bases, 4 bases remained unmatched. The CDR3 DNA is TGCGCCAGCAGCCAGGTAGCGGGAGCTAGCACAGATACGCAGTATTTT. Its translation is CASSQVAGASTDTQYF.

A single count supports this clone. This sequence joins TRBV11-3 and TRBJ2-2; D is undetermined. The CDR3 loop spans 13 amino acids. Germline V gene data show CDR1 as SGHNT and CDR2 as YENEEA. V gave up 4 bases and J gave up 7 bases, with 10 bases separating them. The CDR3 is CASSSKMSGELFF. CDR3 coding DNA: TGTGCCAGCAGCTCCAAGATGAGCGGGGAGCTGTTTTTT. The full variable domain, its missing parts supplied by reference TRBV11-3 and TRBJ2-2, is EAGVVQSPRYKIIEKKQPVAFWCNPISGHNTLYWYLQNLGQGPELLIRYENEEAVDDSQLPKDRFSAERLKGVDSTLKIQPAELGDSAVYLCASSSKMSGELFFGEGSRLTVL.

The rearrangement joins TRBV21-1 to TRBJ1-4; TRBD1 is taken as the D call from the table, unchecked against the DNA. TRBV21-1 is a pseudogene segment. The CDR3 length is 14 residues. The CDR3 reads CASRDRTVREKLFF. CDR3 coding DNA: TGTGCCAGCAGAGACAGGACCGTGCGGGAAAAACTGTTTTTT.

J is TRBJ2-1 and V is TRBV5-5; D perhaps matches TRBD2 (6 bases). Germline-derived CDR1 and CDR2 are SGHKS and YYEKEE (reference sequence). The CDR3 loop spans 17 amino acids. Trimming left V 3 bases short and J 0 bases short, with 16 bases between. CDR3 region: CASSSPSVGGSYNEQFF. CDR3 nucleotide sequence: TGTGCCAGCAGCTCTCCCTCTGTGGGGGGCTCCTACAATGAGCAGTTCTTC.

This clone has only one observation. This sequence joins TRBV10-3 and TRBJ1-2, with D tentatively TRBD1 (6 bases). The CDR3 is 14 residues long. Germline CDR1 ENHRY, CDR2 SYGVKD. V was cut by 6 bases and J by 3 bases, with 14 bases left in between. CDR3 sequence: CAIREQGPYYGYTF. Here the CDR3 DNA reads TGTGCCATCAGGGAACAGGGCCCTTACTATGGCTACACCTTC.

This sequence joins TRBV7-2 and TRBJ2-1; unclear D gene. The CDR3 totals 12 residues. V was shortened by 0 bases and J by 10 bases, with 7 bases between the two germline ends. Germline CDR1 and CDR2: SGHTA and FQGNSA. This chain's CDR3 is CASSLAHGEQFF. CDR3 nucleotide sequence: TGTGCCAGCAGCTTAGCCCACGGGGAGCAGTTCTTC.

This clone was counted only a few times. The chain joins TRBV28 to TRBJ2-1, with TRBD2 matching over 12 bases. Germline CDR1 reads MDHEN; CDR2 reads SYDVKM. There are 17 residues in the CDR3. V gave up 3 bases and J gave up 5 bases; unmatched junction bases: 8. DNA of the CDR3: TGTGCCAGCAGTTTCCAGTCCCCTAGCGGGAGGGACAATGAGCAGTTCTTC. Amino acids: CASSFQSPSGRDNEQFF. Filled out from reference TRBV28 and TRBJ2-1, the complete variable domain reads DVKVTQSSRYLVKRTGEKVFLECVQDMDHENMFWYRQDPGLGLRLIYFSYDVKMKEKGDIPEGYSVSREKKERFSLILESASTNQTSMYLCASSFQSPSGRDNEQFFGPGTRLTVL.

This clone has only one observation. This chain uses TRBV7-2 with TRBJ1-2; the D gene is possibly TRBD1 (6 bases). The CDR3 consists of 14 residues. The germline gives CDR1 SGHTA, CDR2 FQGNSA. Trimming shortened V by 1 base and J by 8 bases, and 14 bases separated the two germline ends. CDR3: CASSLGLQGWGYTF. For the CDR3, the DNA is TGTGCCAGCAGCTTAGGTTTACAGGGTTGGGGCTACACCTTC.

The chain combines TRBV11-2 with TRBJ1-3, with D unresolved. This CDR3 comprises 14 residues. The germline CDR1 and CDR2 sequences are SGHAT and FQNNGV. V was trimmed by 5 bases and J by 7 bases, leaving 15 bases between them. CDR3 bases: TGTGCCAGCAGCGCGGTACCAATGGCGAACACCATATATTTT. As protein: CASSAVPMANTIYF.

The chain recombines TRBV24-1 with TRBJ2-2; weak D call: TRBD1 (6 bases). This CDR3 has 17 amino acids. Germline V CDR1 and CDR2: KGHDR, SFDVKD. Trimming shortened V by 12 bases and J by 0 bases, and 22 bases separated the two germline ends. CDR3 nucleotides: TGTGCCGAAGGGGAAGAAGGGGGAACCGCGAACACCGGGGAGCTGTTTTTT. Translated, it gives CAEGEEGGTANTGELFF.

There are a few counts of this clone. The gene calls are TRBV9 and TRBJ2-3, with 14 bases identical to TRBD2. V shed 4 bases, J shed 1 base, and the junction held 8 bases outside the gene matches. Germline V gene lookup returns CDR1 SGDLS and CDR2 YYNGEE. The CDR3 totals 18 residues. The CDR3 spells CASSPGLAGGFGTDTQYF. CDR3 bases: TGTGCCAGCAGCCCTGGACTAGCGGGGGGCTTCGGCACAGATACGCAGTATTTT. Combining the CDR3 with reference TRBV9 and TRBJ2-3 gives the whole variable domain DSGVTQTPKHLITATGQRVTLRCSPRSGDLSVYWYQQSLDQGLQFLIQYYNGEERAKGNILERFSAQQFPDLHSELNLSSLELGDSALYFCASSPGLAGGFGTDTQYFGPGTRLTVL.

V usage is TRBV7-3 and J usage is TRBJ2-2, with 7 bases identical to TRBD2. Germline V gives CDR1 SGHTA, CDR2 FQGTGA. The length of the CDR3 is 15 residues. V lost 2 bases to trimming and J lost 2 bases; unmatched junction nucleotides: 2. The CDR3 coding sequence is TGTGCCAGCAGCTTATCTAGCGGAAACACCGGGGAGCTGTTTTTT. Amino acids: CASSLSSGNTGELFF. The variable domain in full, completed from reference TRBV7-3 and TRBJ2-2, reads GAGVSQTPSNKVTEKGKYVELRCDPISGHTALYWYRQSLGQGPEFLIYFQGTGAADDSGLPNDRFFAVRPEGSVSTLKIQRTERGDSAVYLCASSLSSGNTGELFFGEGSRLTVL.

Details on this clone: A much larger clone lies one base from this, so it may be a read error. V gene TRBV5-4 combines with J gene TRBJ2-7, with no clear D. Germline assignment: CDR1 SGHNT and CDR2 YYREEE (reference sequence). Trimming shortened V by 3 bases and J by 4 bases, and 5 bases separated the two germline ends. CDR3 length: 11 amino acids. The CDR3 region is CASSSHYEQYF. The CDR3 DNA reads TGTGCCAGCAGCTCCCATTACGAGCAGTACTTC.

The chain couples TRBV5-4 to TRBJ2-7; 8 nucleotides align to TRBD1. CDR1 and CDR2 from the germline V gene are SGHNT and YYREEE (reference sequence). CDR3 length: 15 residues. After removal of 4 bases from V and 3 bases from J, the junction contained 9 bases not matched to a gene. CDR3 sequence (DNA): TGTGCCAGCAGCACCGGACAGGGTGGAAGCTACGAGCAGTACTTC. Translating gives CASSTGQGGSYEQYF. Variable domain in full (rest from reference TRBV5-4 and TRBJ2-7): ETGVTQSPTHLIKTRGQQVTLRCSSQSGHNTVSWYQQALGQGPQFIFQYYREEENGRGNFPPRFSGLQFPNYSSELNVNALELDDSALYLCASSTGQGGSYEQYFGPGTRLTVT.

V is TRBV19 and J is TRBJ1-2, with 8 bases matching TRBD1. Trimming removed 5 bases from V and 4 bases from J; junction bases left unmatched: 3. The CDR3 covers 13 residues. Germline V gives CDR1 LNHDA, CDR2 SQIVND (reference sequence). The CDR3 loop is CASSQGASYGYTF. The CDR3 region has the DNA TGTGCCAGTAGTCAGGGGGCGTCCTATGGCTACACCTTC.

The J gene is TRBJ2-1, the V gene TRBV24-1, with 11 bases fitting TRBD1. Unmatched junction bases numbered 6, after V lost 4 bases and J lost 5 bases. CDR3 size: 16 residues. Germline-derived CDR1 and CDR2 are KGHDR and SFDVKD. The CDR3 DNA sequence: TGTGCCACCAGTGACAGGACAGGGGGCCGACACAATGAGCAGTTCTTC. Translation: CATSDRTGGRHNEQFF.

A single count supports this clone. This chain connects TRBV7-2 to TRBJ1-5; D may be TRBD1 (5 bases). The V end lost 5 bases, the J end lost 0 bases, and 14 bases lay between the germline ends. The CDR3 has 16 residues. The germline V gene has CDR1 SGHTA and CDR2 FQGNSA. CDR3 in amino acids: CASSPMSGHSNQPQHF. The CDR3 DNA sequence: TGTGCCAGCAGCCCAATGTCAGGACATAGCAATCAGCCCCAGCATTTT.

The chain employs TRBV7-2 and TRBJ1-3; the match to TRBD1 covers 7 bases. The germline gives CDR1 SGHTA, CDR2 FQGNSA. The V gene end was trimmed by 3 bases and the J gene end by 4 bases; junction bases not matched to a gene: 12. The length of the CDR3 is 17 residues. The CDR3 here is CASSFPRGDVSGNTIYF. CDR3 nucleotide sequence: TGTGCCAGCAGCTTCCCCAGGGGGGATGTTTCGGGAAACACCATATATTTT.